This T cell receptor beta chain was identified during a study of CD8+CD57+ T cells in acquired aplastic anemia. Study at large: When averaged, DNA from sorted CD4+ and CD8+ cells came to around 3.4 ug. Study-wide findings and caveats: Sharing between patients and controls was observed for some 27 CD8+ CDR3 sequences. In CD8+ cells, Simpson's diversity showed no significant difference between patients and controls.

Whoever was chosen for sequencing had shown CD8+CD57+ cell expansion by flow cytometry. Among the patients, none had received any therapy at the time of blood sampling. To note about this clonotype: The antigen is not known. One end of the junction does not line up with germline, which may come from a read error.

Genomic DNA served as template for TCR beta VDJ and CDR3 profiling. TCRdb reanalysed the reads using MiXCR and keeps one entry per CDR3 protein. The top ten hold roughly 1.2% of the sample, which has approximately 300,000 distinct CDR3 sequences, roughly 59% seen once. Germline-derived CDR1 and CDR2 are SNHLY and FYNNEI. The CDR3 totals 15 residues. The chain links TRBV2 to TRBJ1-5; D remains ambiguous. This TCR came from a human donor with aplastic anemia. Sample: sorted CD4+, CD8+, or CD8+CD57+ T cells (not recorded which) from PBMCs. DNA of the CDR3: TGTGCCAGCAGCCTGACTAGCGGGAGCAATGAGCCCCAGCATTTT. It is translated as CASSLTSGSNEPQHF.